This is a list of T cell receptor beta chains from one sample in a study of shared clonotypes between healthy human individuals. Measured with immunoSEQ multiplex PCR; TCRdb has only the in-frame clones, and not every one. The data hold some 2,500,000 clones, with just under 95% observed a single time. The sequenced sample was naive CD4+ T cells from PBMCs. The source of these receptors is a man between 18 and 29 years old in good health. Some clones in this sample may be carry-over from other donors' samples. CDR3s include the opening cysteine and the closing phenylalanine or tryptophan. D genes are given only for firm matches. Rows give clone size only sometimes, using once, few, many, or a class for an expanded clone.

size,J,V,length,D,DNA,CDR3
once,TRBJ2-7,TRBV10-3,15,TRBD1,TGTGCCATCAGTGGGGGACAGGGAAGCTCCTACGAGCAGTACTTC,CAISGGQGSSYEQYF
NA,TRBJ2-1,TRBV29-1,18,TRBD2,TGCAGCACATCGGGGACTAGCGACAGAAGATACTCCTACAATGAGCAGTTCTTC,CSTSGTSDRRYSYNEQFF
NA,TRBJ1-2,TRBV5-4,12,NA,TGTGCCAGCAGCTTGGACGCCTTTAGCTACACCTTC,CASSLDAFSYTF
NA,TRBJ2-7,TRBV15,19,NA,TGTGCCACCAGCAGAGGGAGGGCAGTTTATTCCGCCGTTTCCTACGAGCAGTACTTC,CATSRGRAVYSAVSYEQYF
NA,TRBJ1-1,TRBV27,15,NA,TGTGCCAGCAGTCCGCGATGGCGCATGAACACTGAAGCTTTCTTT,CASSPRWRMNTEAFF
NA,TRBJ1-5,TRBV28,13,TRBD1,TGTGCCAGCAGTTTGGACAGGGGGCTTCCCCAGCATTTT,CASSLDRGLPQHF
NA,TRBJ2-7,TRBV6-5,15,TRBD1,TGTGCCAGCAGTTACCAGGGACAGGGGGCGGCCGAGCAGTACTTC,CASSYQGQGAAEQYF
NA,TRBJ1-2,TRBV18,13,NA,TGTGCCAGCTCACCAAGTCCGGGGGATGGCTACACCTTC,CASSPSPGDGYTF
NA,TRBJ2-3,TRBV19,15,NA,TGTGCCAGTAGTATAGGGACCCCAGGGAGAGAGACGCAGTATTTT,CASSIGTPGRETQYF
NA,TRBJ2-1,TRBV5-1,15,NA,TGCGCCAGCAGCCTTACCACCGGGGAATACAATGAGCAGTTCTTC,CASSLTTGEYNEQFF
NA,TRBJ2-6,TRBV19,15,NA,TGTGCCAGTAGGGGGAAAGGAGCTGGGGCCAACGTCCTGACTTTC,CASRGKGAGANVLTF
NA,TRBJ2-1,TRBV7-2,13,TRBD1,TGTGCCAGCAGCCCGGGACAGCGCAGTGAGCAGTTCTTC,CASSPGQRSEQFF
NA,TRBJ2-1,TRBV7-8,15,TRBD2,TGTGCCAGCAGCCCGGGGTGGGCGGGAGAGGGTGAGCAGTTCTTC,CASSPGWAGEGEQFF
NA,TRBJ2-1,TRBV28,12,NA,TGTGCCAGCACCACGACTGAGTATGAGCAGTTCTTC,CASTTTEYEQFF
NA,TRBJ2-7,TRBV6-5,13,NA,TGTGCCAGCAGTCCTGACAACAGGTACGAGCAGTACTTC,CASSPDNRYEQYF
NA,TRBJ2-7,TRBV29-1,14,TRBD2,TGCAGCGTTGAGGGGACTAGCGGTCCCTACGAGCAGTACTTC,CSVEGTSGPYEQYF
once,TRBJ2-5,TRBV2,13,NA,TGTGCCATCCAGAGGTCTCCAGAAGAGACCCAGTACTTC,CAIQRSPEETQYF
NA,TRBJ2-4,TRBV6-1,13,NA,TGTGCCAGCACCCCCACAGAGTTCAACATTCAGTACTTC,CASTPTEFNIQYF
NA,TRBJ2-5,TRBV9,14,NA,TGTGCCAGCAGCGTATACGGGGACCAAGAGACCCAGTACTTC,CASSVYGDQETQYF
NA,TRBJ1-5,TRBV19,16,TRBD1,TGTGCCAGTAGTATGCTCACCGTCAGGGGGAATCAGCCCCAGCATTTT,CASSMLTVRGNQPQHF
once,TRBJ2-1,TRBV29-1,14,TRBD2,TGCAGCGTTGAATTAAGACTAGCGGGAGGGGAGCAGTTCTTC,CSVELRLAGGEQFF
few,TRBJ1-5,TRBV6-5,13,NA,TGTGCCAGCAGTCTGGACGGCCATCAGCCCCAGCATTTT,CASSLDGHQPQHF
NA,TRBJ1-2,TRBV5-5,16,TRBD1,TGTGCCAGCAGCGCTAACCGGGACAGGGGGCTCTATGGCTACACCTTC,CASSANRDRGLYGYTF
NA,TRBJ1-1,TRBV28,15,TRBD1,TGTGCCATTCATACCACCGGGACAGAGAACACTGAAGCTTTCTTT,CAIHTTGTENTEAFF
NA,TRBJ2-5,TRBV5-1,14,TRBD1,TGCGCCAGCAGCGACCGGACAGGGAAGGAGACCCAGTACTTC,CASSDRTGKETQYF
NA,TRBJ1-5,TRBV19,17,NA,TGTGCCAGTAGTATCACGACCCCGACAGGACTGAATCAGCCCCAGCATTTT,CASSITTPTGLNQPQHF
once,TRBJ2-7,TRBV5-1,16,TRBD1,TGCGCCAGCAGCGATTCCGGGACAGCGTCCTCCTACGAGCAGTACTTC,CASSDSGTASSYEQYF
NA,TRBJ2-7,TRBV5-1,14,NA,TGCGCCAGCAGCTTGCTGGGGGATTCCTACGAGCAGTACTTC,CASSLLGDSYEQYF
once,TRBJ1-2,TRBV5-1,14,NA,TGCGCCAGCAGCCCCGGACAGCAGTTGGGTGGCTACACCTTC,CASSPGQQLGGYTF
NA,TRBJ1-5,TRBV10-3,15,NA,TGTGCCATCAGTGAGTCTGGGGGGGAAGGTCAGCCCCAGCATTTT,CAISESGGEGQPQHF
NA,TRBJ1-2,TRBV19,15,TRBD1,TGTGCCAGTAGTATAGTAGGGACAGGAGAGCATGGCTACACCTTC,CASSIVGTGEHGYTF
NA,TRBJ2-3,TRBV9,14,NA,TGTGCCAGCAGCTCCCTGGGTAGCACAGATACGCAGTATTTT,CASSSLGSTDTQYF
NA,TRBJ2-2,TRBV7-2,16,TRBD2,TGTGCCAGCAGCCCCGGGACTAGCGGGTTAACCGGGGAGCTGTTTTTT,CASSPGTSGLTGELFF
NA,TRBJ2-7,TRBV11-2,13,NA,TGTGCCAGCAGCTTACTAAGGGGGAACGAGCAGTACTTC,CASSLLRGNEQYF
NA,TRBJ1-1,TRBV15,15,TRBD1,TGTGCCACCAGCAGAGAAAAAACAGGGGCAACTGAAGCTTTCTTT,CATSREKTGATEAFF
NA,TRBJ2-7,TRBV5-1,16,TRBD2,TGCGCCAGCACTTCCCCCCCCGGGACTAGCTTCCACGAGCAGTACTTC,CASTSPPGTSFHEQYF
NA,TRBJ2-2,TRBV29-1,15,TRBD1,TGCAGCGTTGAAGACAACTCAGGGGGCCCCGGGGAGCTGTTTTTT,CSVEDNSGGPGELFF
NA,TRBJ2-1,TRBV5-4,12,NA,TGTGCCAGCAGATCCGACACCGGCGAGCAGTTCTTC,CASRSDTGEQFF
NA,TRBJ2-3,TRBV29-1,12,TRBD2,TGCAGCGTTCCCTTGGGGGGGGATACGCAGTATTTT,CSVPLGGDTQYF
once,TRBJ2-6,TRBV19,17,TRBD1,TGTGCCAGTAGGGGGACAGGGGGATCATCTGGGGCCAACGTCCTGACTTTC,CASRGTGGSSGANVLTF
NA,TRBJ1-2,TRBV19,16,TRBD1,TGTGCCAGTAGTGACCGCCGGGACAGGAAAACGTATGGCTACACCTTC,CASSDRRDRKTYGYTF
few,TRBJ1-3,TRBV30,12,NA,TGTGCCTGGACGGACTCTGGAAACACCATATATTTT,CAWTDSGNTIYF
NA,TRBJ1-2,TRBV6-5,13,NA,TGTGCCAGCAGTCGGACCCTCATGGGGGGCTACACCTTC,CASSRTLMGGYTF
NA,TRBJ1-1,TRBV27,13,NA,TGTGCCAGCAGTTTATCGAACCGGTCTGGAGCTTTCTTT,CASSLSNRSGAFF
few,TRBJ1-5,TRBV28,13,NA,TGTGCCAGCAGGACCCATAGCAATCAGCCCCAGCATTTT,CASRTHSNQPQHF
NA,TRBJ2-7,TRBV30,14,NA,TGTGCCTGGAGTTGGTACGGCGGACTCAACGAGCAGTACTTC,CAWSWYGGLNEQYF
NA,TRBJ1-1,TRBV27,14,NA,TGTGCCAGCAGTCGACAGGCTATGAACACTGAAGCTTTCTTT,CASSRQAMNTEAFF
NA,TRBJ1-5,TRBV5-3,16,NA,TGTGCCAGAAGCTTGGAGAGGGGCCAGTACCATCAGCCCCAGCATTTT,CARSLERGQYHQPQHF